Listed below are T cell receptor beta chains from one sample, sequenced in a study of blood T cell repertoires in COVID-19. TCRdb's table, derived via immunoSEQ multiplex PCR, lists solely in-frame clones and lacks some. The sample carries 150,000 to 200,000 clones, 65% to 85% recorded once. What was sequenced was PBMCs or T cells enriched from blood (not recorded which). These TCRs come from a woman aged 25 to 45 who had been exposed to COVID-19. The CDR3 runs from the conserved cysteine through the conserved F or W. The D gene is left open where the match is weak. Only part of the rows carry a size: once, few, many, or a class if the clone is expanded.

j_call | d_call | v_call | clone_size | cdr3_aa | cdr3_nt
TRBJ1-1 | . | TRBV6-7 | . | CASSTRELRVNAFF | TGTGCCAGCAGTACCCGGGAACTTAGGGTGAACGCTTTCTTT
TRBJ2-3 | . | TRBV19 | . | CASATRPRGTDTQYF | TGTGCCAGTGCTACCAGACCCCGGGGCACAGATACGCAGTATTTT
TRBJ1-1 | . | TRBV3-1/TRBV3-2 | . | CASSQDPYTGTEAFF | TGTGCCAGCAGCCAAGACCCTTATACAGGGACTGAAGCTTTCTTT
TRBJ2-3 | . | TRBV28 | . | CASSFLQATDTQYF | TGTGCCAGCAGTTTCCTGCAAGCCACAGATACGCAGTATTTT
TRBJ2-3 | TRBD2 | TRBV7-2 | . | CASSLTSRATDTQYF | TGTGCCAGCAGCTTGACTAGCAGAGCCACAGATACGCAGTATTTT
TRBJ1-5 | . | TRBV27 | . | CASSFGVRQPQHF | TGTGCCAGCAGTTTTGGAGTTCGTCAGCCCCAGCATTTT
TRBJ1-2 | . | TRBV29-1 | . | CSVEEANYGYTF | TGCAGCGTTGAGGAGGCAAACTATGGCTACACCTTC
TRBJ1-2 | . | TRBV4-1 | once | CASSQVPLRGYGYTF | TGCGCCAGCAGCCAAGTTCCGCTCCGGGGCTATGGCTACACCTTC
TRBJ2-1 | TRBD2 | TRBV27 | once | CASSGTSGAYNEQFF | TGTGCCAGCAGTGGGACTAGCGGGGCGTACAATGAGCAGTTCTTC
TRBJ1-5 | . | TRBV3-1/TRBV3-2 | . | CASSQDRAGQLYSNQPQHF | TGTGCCAGCAGCCAAGATCGAGCAGGACAACTTTATAGCAATCAGCCCCAGCATTTT
TRBJ1-1 | . | TRBV19 | . | CASSLSPYKTGVNTEAFF | TGTGCCAGTAGTCTAAGTCCCTATAAAACGGGTGTGAACACTGAAGCTTTCTTT
TRBJ2-4 | TRBD1 | TRBV15 | . | CATSRLRTGTPLAKNIQYF | TGTGCCACCAGCAGACTAAGGACAGGGACCCCCCTAGCCAAAAACATTCAGTACTTC
TRBJ2-1 | . | TRBV12-3/TRBV12-4 | few | CASSLTSNEQFF | TGTGCCAGCAGCCTCACTAGCAATGAGCAGTTCTTC
TRBJ1-2 | . | TRBV6-5 | . | CASSFAGVLYGYTF | TGTGCCAGCAGTTTCGCCGGGGTACTCTATGGCTACACCTTC
TRBJ1-1 | TRBD1 | TRBV29-1 | . | CSIQDRYNTEAFF | TGCAGCATCCAGGACAGGTACAACACTGAAGCTTTCTTT
TRBJ1-2 | . | TRBV4-3 | . | CASSQGSRVYGYTF | TGCGCCAGCAGCCAAGGGTCCAGGGTCTATGGCTACACCTTC
TRBJ2-1 | . | TRBV7-6 | . | CASSSTAGGNEQFF | TGTGCCAGCAGCTCAACCGCAGGTGGCAATGAGCAGTTCTTC
TRBJ2-7 | TRBD1 | TRBV27 | . | CASSHRDSGNYEQYF | TGTGCCAGCAGTCACCGGGACAGTGGAAACTACGAGCAGTACTTC
TRBJ2-3 | . | TRBV28 | once | CASSPGAAADTQYF | TGTGCCAGCAGTCCAGGGGCGGCCGCAGATACGCAGTATTTT
TRBJ2-2 | . | TRBV5-6 | . | CASRRDTGELFF | TGTGCCAGCAGACGGGACACCGGGGAGCTGTTTTTT
TRBJ2-7 | . | TRBV11-2 | . | CASSSSGSSYYEQYF | TGTGCCAGCAGCTCGTCCGGGTCCTCTTACTACGAGCAGTACTTC
TRBJ1-2 | . | TRBV14 | . | CASSQESRGYGYTF | TGTGCCAGCAGCCAAGAATCTCGAGGGTACGGCTACACCTTC
TRBJ2-1 | TRBD1 | TRBV3-1/TRBV3-2 | . | CASSRAGGYYEQFF | TGTGCCAGCAGTCGTGCAGGGGGATACTATGAGCAGTTCTTC
TRBJ2-7 | TRBD2 | TRBV5-4 | . | CASSSKRGGIYEQYF | TGTGCCAGCAGCTCTAAGCGGGGGGGCATCTACGAGCAGTACTTC
TRBJ2-2 | TRBD1 | TRBV25-1 | . | CASSELGGSGELFF | TGTGCCAGCAGTGAATTAGGGGGCTCCGGGGAGCTGTTTTTT
TRBJ2-3 | . | TRBV14 | once | CASSTEGRSTDTQYF | TGTGCCAGCAGCACGGAGGGCCGTAGCACAGATACGCAGTATTTT
TRBJ2-1 | . | TRBV19 | . | CAATGVSNEQFF | TGTGCCGCCACGGGAGTTTCGAATGAGCAGTTCTTC
TRBJ2-5 | TRBD2 | TRBV10-1 | . | CATFRPSGVIGETQYF | TGCGCCACCTTTAGGCCTAGCGGGGTAATCGGAGAGACCCAGTACTTC
TRBJ2-1 | TRBD1 | TRBV5-4 | . | CASSPGQGALNEQFF | TGTGCCAGCAGCCCGGGACAGGGGGCGCTAAATGAGCAGTTCTTC